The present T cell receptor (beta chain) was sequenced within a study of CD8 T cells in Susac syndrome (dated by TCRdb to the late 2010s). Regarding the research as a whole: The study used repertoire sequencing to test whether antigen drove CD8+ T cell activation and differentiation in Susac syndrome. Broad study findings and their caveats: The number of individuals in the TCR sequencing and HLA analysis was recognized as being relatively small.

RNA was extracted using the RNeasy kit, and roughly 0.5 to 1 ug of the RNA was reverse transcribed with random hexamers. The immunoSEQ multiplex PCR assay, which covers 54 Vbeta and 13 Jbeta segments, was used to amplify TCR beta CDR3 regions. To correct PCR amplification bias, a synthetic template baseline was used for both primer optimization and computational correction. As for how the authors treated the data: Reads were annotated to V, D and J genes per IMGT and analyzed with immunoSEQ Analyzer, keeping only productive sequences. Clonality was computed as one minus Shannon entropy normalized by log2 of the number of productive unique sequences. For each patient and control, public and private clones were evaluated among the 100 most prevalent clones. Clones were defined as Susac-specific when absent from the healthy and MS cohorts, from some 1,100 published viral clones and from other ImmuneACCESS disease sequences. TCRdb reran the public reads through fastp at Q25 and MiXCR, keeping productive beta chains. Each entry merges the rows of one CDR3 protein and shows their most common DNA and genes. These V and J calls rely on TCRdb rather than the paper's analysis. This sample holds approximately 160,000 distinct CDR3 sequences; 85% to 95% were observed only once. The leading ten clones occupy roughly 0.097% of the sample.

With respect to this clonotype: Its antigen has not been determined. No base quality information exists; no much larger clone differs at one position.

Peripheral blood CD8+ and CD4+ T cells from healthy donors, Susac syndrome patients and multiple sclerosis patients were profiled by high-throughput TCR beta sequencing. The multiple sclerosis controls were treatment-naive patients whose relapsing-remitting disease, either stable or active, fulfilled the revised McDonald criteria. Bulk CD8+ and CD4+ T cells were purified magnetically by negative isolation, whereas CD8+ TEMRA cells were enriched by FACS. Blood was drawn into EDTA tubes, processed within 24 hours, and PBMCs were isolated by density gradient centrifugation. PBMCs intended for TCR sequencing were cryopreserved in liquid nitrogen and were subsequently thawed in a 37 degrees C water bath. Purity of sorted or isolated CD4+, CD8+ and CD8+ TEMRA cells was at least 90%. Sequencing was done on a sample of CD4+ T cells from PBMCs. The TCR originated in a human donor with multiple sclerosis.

The nucleotide sequence is TGCAGTGCTAGACAGGGGGAACAGCCCCAGCATTTT. It encodes CSARQGEQPQHF. The V gene is TRBV20-1 and the J gene is TRBJ1-5; 7 nucleotides in the junction match TRBD1. The CDR3, cysteine through phenylalanine, is 12 amino acids long. The entry retains the CDR3 DNA only, 36 bases that are in frame from base 1. Trimming leaves V shorter by 2 bases and J shorter by 7 bases, with the junction holding 2 bases beyond the gene matches. CDR1 and CDR2 are read off the germline V gene (reference sequence) as DFQATT and SNEGSKA.